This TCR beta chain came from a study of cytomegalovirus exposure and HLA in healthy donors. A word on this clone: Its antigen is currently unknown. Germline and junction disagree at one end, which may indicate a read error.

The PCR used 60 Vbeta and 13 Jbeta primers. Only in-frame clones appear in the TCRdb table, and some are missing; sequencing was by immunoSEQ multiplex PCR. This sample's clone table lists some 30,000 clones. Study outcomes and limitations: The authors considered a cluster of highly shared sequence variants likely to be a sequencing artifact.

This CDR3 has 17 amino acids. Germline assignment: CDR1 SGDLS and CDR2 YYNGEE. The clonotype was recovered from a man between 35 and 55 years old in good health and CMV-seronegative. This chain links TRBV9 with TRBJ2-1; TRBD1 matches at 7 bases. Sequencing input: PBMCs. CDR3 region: CASSVGLTGSSDNEQFF. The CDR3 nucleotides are TGTGCCAGCAGCGTAGGGTTGACAGGGAGCTCCGACAATGAGCAGTTCTTC.